Below are 28 T cell receptor beta chains sequenced from a single sample in a study of blood T cell repertoires in COVID-19. Profiling relied on immunoSEQ multiplex PCR, and the TCRdb table lists in-frame clones only, not all of them. This sample carries approximately 180,000 clones, around 85% of them seen once, and the ten largest clones take 15% to 20%. Material: peripheral blood. The receptors come from a person between 65 and 79 years old with COVID-19, enrolled during active disease.

The rearrangement joins TRBV19 to TRBJ2-7; 10 bases are shared with TRBD1. There are 14 residues in the CDR3. V shed 7 bases, J shed 6 bases, and the junction held 9 bases outside the gene matches. Germline V lookup: CDR1 LNHDA, CDR2 SQIVND (reference sequence). CDR3 nucleotides: TGTGCCAGTAAGTCGAGACAGGGGGCGTTCGAGCAGTACTTC. Translation: CASKSRQGAFEQYF.

This clone has only one observation. The rearrangement links TRBV7-2 to TRBJ2-5; weak D call: TRBD2 (7 bases). The CDR3 is made up of 15 amino acids. V was cut by 4 bases and J by 4 bases, with 16 bases left in between. From germline, CDR1 is SGHTA and CDR2 FQGNSA. The CDR3 DNA follows: TGTGCCAGCAGCTCAAGGCACAGGGAGGGAGAGACCCAGTACTTC. Translated, it gives CASSSRHREGETQYF.

CDR3 region: CASSLTLTGNYGYTF. CDR3 coding DNA: TGTGCCAGCAGCTTGACCCTGACAGGGAACTATGGCTACACCTTC. The chain is built from TRBV11-1 and TRBJ1-2, with TRBD1 identical over 7 bases. In germline, CDR1 is SGHAT, CDR2 FQDESV (reference sequence). The CDR3 totals 15 residues. V lost 3 bases, J lost 2 bases, and 6 bases stayed unmatched.

The rearrangement links TRBV9 to TRBJ2-1; 9 nucleotides align to TRBD2. CDR1 and CDR2 (germline): SGDLS, YYNGEE. CDR3 length equals 13 residues. The V segment lost 4 bases and the J segment 7 bases; nucleotides outside the gene matches: 3. CDR3 DNA: TGTGCCAGCAGCTTAAGCGGGGGGAATGAGCAGTTCTTC. It codes for CASSLSGGNEQFF.

This chain joins TRBV20-1 and TRBJ1-6; 8 bases align to TRBD1. Germline loops: CDR1 DFQATT, CDR2 SNEGSKA (reference sequence). The V segment lost 3 bases and the J segment 9 bases; nucleotides outside the gene matches: 16. This CDR3 is built from 17 residues. CDR3 sequence: CSASRGVTGAWGSPLHF. The CDR3 bases are TGCAGTGCTAGTCGTGGCGTGACAGGGGCTTGGGGTTCACCCCTCCACTTT.

This clone was seen once. This chain links TRBV19 with TRBJ2-7, with D hard to call. CDR3 length equals 14 residues. V gave up 3 bases and J gave up 5 bases, with 14 bases separating them. Germline CDR1 and CDR2: LNHDA and SQIVND (reference sequence). In DNA, the CDR3 is TGTGCCAGTAGTATCACCTACAGTCGAAACGAGCAGTACTTC. Its translation: CASSITYSRNEQYF.

The V and J genes are TRBV3-1 (or the pseudogene TRBV3-2) and TRBJ1-4; D may be TRBD1 (5 bases). The CDR3 covers 15 residues. Germline CDR1 LGHDT, CDR2 YNNKEL (reference sequence). The V end lost 2 bases, the J end lost 8 bases, and 15 bases lay between the germline ends. The CDR3 sequence: CASSQSGGGREKLFF. In DNA, the CDR3 is TGTGCCAGCAGCCAATCGGGTGGGGGGAGAGAAAAACTGTTTTTT.

J is TRBJ1-2 and V is TRBV6-2 or TRBV6-3; D remains ambiguous. CDR1 MNHEY and CDR2 SVGEGT come from the germline V gene. Trimming took 4 bases from V and 7 from J, leaving 4 bases between them. The CDR3 runs to 10 residues. The CDR3 DNA sequence: TGTGCCAGCAGTTCCGGTGGCTACACCTTC. Protein: CASSSGGYTF.

The chain links TRBV9 to TRBJ1-4; tentative D call: TRBD1 (5 bases). CDR1 is SGDLS and CDR2 is YYNGEE in the germline V gene. V was clipped by 3 bases and J by 11 bases, with 14 bases between them. The CDR3 has 13 residues. The CDR3 nucleotides read TGTGCCAGCAGCGCCAGACAGACCGGGAAACTGTTTTTT. It yields the protein CASSARQTGKLFF.

V gene TRBV9 combines with J gene TRBJ2-7; 11 bases agree with TRBD1. The CDR3 runs to 16 residues. V gave up 0 bases and J gave up 2 bases; unmatched junction bases: 4. Germline-derived CDR1 and CDR2 are SGDLS and YYNGEE. CDR3 in amino acids: CASSVAPGQGAYEQYF. CDR3 DNA: TGTGCCAGCAGCGTAGCGCCGGGACAGGGGGCCTACGAGCAGTACTTC.

This sequence joins TRBV4-3 and TRBJ2-3; a possible D gene is TRBD1 (6 bases). The CDR3 has 14 residues. Germline V gives CDR1 LGHNA, CDR2 YSLEER. The V end was cut by 4 bases, the J end by 2 bases, with 10 bases between. CDR3 DNA sequence: TGCGCCAGCAGCCTGGGACATTCCACAGATACGCAGTATTTT. Residues: CASSLGHSTDTQYF.

The rearrangement links TRBV7-2 to TRBJ2-7; the match to TRBD1 covers 7 bases. In germline, CDR1 is SGHTA, CDR2 FQGNSA. The CDR3 consists of 15 residues. Trimming cost V 5 bases and J 5 bases; bases outside gene matches: 12. In DNA, the CDR3 is TGTGCCAGCAGCGTCCCCCAGGGGGTGTTCAACGAGCAGTACTTC. It encodes CASSVPQGVFNEQYF.

The chain couples TRBV28 to TRBJ2-7; 11 bases line up with TRBD2. Germline values: CDR1 MDHEN, CDR2 SYDVKM. This CDR3 has 16 residues. V trimming: 6 bases; J trimming: 0 bases; junction bases outside the gene matches: 7. CDR3 in DNA: TGTGCCAGCAGATTAGCGGGGGGGCTTGCCTCCTACGAGCAGTACTTC. Residues: CASRLAGGLASYEQYF.

V usage is TRBV5-1 and J usage is TRBJ2-7; D might be TRBD2 (6 bases). CDR1 and CDR2 from the germline V gene are SGHRS and YFSETQ. The CDR3 extends over 15 amino acids. The V end lost 2 bases, the J end lost 0 bases, and 12 bases lay between the germline ends. The CDR3 reads CASSFGTPASYEQYF. The CDR3 bases are TGCGCCAGCAGCTTCGGGACTCCCGCCTCCTACGAGCAGTACTTC.

The J gene is TRBJ1-4, the V gene TRBV6-2 or TRBV6-3; no clear D gene. The CDR3 contains 14 residues. Germline V lookup: CDR1 MNHEY, CDR2 SVGEGT. V was cut by 4 bases and J by 4 bases, with 10 bases left in between. The CDR3 here is CASSSFGLNEKLFF. The CDR3 DNA reads as TGTGCCAGCAGTTCCTTCGGACTTAATGAAAAACTGTTTTTT.

The chain combines TRBV28 with TRBJ2-3; D remains ambiguous. Germline V lookup: CDR1 MDHEN, CDR2 SYDVKM. V was cut by 11 bases and J by 0 bases, with 9 bases left in between. The CDR3 has 12 amino acids. CDR3 nucleotides: TGTGCCGAAGCAGGTAGCACAGATACGCAGTATTTT. The encoded protein is CAEAGSTDTQYF.

This chain connects TRBV5-1 to TRBJ2-1; 8 nucleotides agree with TRBD1. Losses at the gene ends were 4 bases for V and 1 base for J; bases not matched to a gene: 4. The V gene's germline CDR1 is SGHRS and CDR2 YFSETQ. CDR3 length equals 15 residues. The CDR3 region has the DNA TGCGCCAGCAGCCCCGGGACAGGTTCCTACAATGAGCAGTTCTTC. This codes for CASSPGTGSYNEQFF.

This clone appeared a single time. The chain uses TRBV27 and TRBJ1-1; 9 positions agree with TRBD1. CDR1 and CDR2 (germline): MNHEY, SMNVEV (reference sequence). This CDR3 has 17 amino acids. V lost 5 bases, J lost 3 bases, and 13 bases stayed unmatched. Here the CDR3 DNA reads TGTGCCAGCAGTCCCACCGCCGGGACAGGGTGGTACACTGAAGCTTTCTTT. Amino acids: CASSPTAGTGWYTEAFF.

The chain is built from TRBV29-1 and TRBJ1-2; TRBD1 matches at 7 bases. J was trimmed by 8 bases and V by 6 bases; bases with no gene match: 6. Germline CDR1 SQVTM, CDR2 ANQGSEA. The CDR3 has 11 residues. CDR3 DNA: TGCAGCGTCCGACAGGGTGCGGGCTACACCTTC. Residues: CSVRQGAGYTF. Supplemented by reference TRBV29-1 and TRBJ1-2, the full variable domain reads SAVISQKPSRDICQRGTSLTIQCQVDSQVTMMFWYRQQPGQSLTLIATANQGSEATYESGFVIDKFPISRPNLTFSTLTVSNMSPEDSSIYLCSVRQGAGYTFGSGTRLTVV.

The V gene is TRBV7-9, the J gene TRBJ1-1; the D gene is possibly TRBD1 (6 bases). The CDR3 is made up of 15 amino acids. V lost 7 bases, J lost 3 bases, and 18 bases lay in between. The germline V gene has CDR1 SEHNR and CDR2 FQNEAQ (reference sequence). In nucleotides, the CDR3 is TGTGCCAGCACCCAGGGGCAGGGGTCGGACACTGAAGCTTTCTTT. This gives the protein CASTQGQGSDTEAFF.

The rearrangement joins TRBV7-2 to TRBJ1-2, with TRBD1 matching 9 bases. Germline-derived CDR1 and CDR2 are SGHTA and FQGNSA. After removal of 3 bases from V and 5 bases from J, the junction contained 7 bases not matched to a gene. This CDR3 has 15 residues. Here the CDR3 DNA reads TGTGCCAGCAGCTTGGTGGGACAGGGTCAATATGGCTACACCTTC. Its translation is CASSLVGQGQYGYTF. Looking up the rest from reference TRBV7-2 and TRBJ1-2 gives the full variable domain: GAGVSQSPSNKVTEKGKDVELRCDPISGHTALYWYRQSLGQGLEFLIYFQGNSAPDKSGLPSDRFSAERTGGSVSTLTIQRTQQEDSAVYLCASSLVGQGQYGYTFGSGTRLTVV.

In its sample, this clone was seen a few times. This chain joins TRBV30 and TRBJ2-7; 8 positions agree with TRBD2. Per the germline V gene, CDR1 is GTSNPN and CDR2 is SVGIG (reference sequence). The CDR3 totals 15 residues. The V gene end was trimmed by 3 bases and the J gene end by 0 bases; junction bases not matched to a gene: 7. CDR3: CAWSQRLASSYEQYF. The CDR3 bases are TGTGCCTGGAGCCAGCGACTAGCGTCCTCCTACGAGCAGTACTTC.

The chain couples TRBV6-2 or TRBV6-3 to TRBJ2-2; perhaps TRBD1 as D (5 bases). Germline values: CDR1 MNHEY, CDR2 SVGEGT. The CDR3 loop spans 21 amino acids. The germline V and J ends were trimmed by 2 bases and 1 base, with 26 bases remaining between them. CDR3 in amino acids: CASSYPRSDIRQKKNTGELFF. The CDR3 region has the DNA TGTGCCAGCAGTTACCCCAGATCCGATATTAGACAGAAAAAGAACACCGGGGAGCTGTTTTTT.

This clone has a single count. The genes are TRBV7-6 and TRBJ2-7; 11 bases are a match to TRBD2. The germline V gene encodes CDR1 SGHVS and CDR2 FNYEAQ. The CDR3 length is 18 residues. V shed 0 bases and J 7 bases; nucleotides not matched to a gene: 14. As DNA, the CDR3 is TGTGCCAGCAGCTTAGCGTCGCATGCACTAGCGGGAGTGTGGGAGCAGTACTTC. Protein: CASSLASHALAGVWEQYF.

The chain is built from TRBV20-1 and TRBJ1-5, with TRBD1 matching over 9 bases. The CDR3 is 16 residues long. CDR1 and CDR2 from the germline V gene are DFQATT and SNEGSKA (reference sequence). The ends lost 3 bases at V and 2 bases at J; junction bases unmatched: 8. CDR3: CSASETGGAGNQPQHF. The CDR3 region has the DNA TGCAGTGCTAGTGAAACAGGGGGCGCGGGCAATCAGCCCCAGCATTTT.

The V call is TRBV5-1, the J call TRBJ2-1; TRBD2 is a possible D gene (6 bases). This CDR3 is built from 14 residues. Germline V gives CDR1 SGHRS, CDR2 YFSETQ. V was cut by 0 bases and J by 13 bases, with 17 bases left in between. CDR3 in DNA: TGCGCCAGCAGCTTGGGAATGCGGCGGGATCGCCAGTTCTTC. Its protein product is CASSLGMRRDRQFF.

The CDR3 DNA is TGTGCCAGCAGCTTAGTTGGGCCGGCCACCGGGGAGCTGTTTTTT. It encodes CASSLVGPATGELFF. The J gene is TRBJ2-2, the V gene TRBV7-2; D gene ambiguous. CDR3 size: 15 residues. Deletions cut 1 base from V and 4 bases from J, with 10 bases between. Per germline, CDR1 SGHTA and CDR2 FQGNSA.

This clone has a single count. This sequence joins TRBV11-2 and TRBJ1-5; the D is unclear. The CDR3 loop spans 14 amino acids. Trimming shortened V by 1 base and J by 6 bases, and 10 bases separated the two germline ends. Germline CDR1 and CDR2: SGHAT and FQNNGV. CDR3 region: CASSLGGGGQPQHF. As DNA, the CDR3 is TGTGCCAGCAGCTTAGGTGGAGGAGGTCAGCCCCAGCATTTT.